The following is a TCR beta chain sequence with its context. Its binding antigen is unknown. Per-base qualities were not stored, and no clone one base away is much larger. Positive magnetic bead selection on an AutoMACS was used to isolate CD4+ and CD8+ cells, with flow cytometry used to check purity. A TCR V beta antibody panel was used in flow cytometry to screen first for clonal expansions, which were then characterized by TCRB deep sequencing of sorted CD8+ fractions. Isolation of peripheral blood mononuclear cells was done through Ficoll-Paque PLUS density gradient separation. DNA was extracted from CD4-enriched, CD8-enriched or PBMC samples with Nucleospin Tissue or Tissue XS kits and quantified with a Qubit 2.0 fluorometer. The CDR3, from cysteine to phenylalanine, totals 12 residues. Of all the DNA, just the CDR3 is kept, 36 bases in frame from base 1. From the germline V gene (reference sequence), CDR1 is MNHEY and CDR2 is SMNVEV. Deletion took 4 bases off V and 9 bases off J, with a span of 10 bases between the germline ends.

This sample was taken from a study of somatic mutations in cytotoxic T cells in rheumatoid arthritis (dated 2017 in TCRdb). For context, the study as a whole: Peripheral blood (about 28 ml EDTA) was collected from patients immediately after diagnosis and before any treatment began. Some T-cell populations stained with V beta antibodies were sorted by flow on a FACSAria II or Sony SH800 to nearly 100% purity, with sorted V beta1+ cells additionally subjected to TCRB sequencing. To characterize clonality, the study used TCRB deep sequencing while asking whether somatic mutations are carried by expanded CD8+ T-cell clones in newly diagnosed, untreated rheumatoid arthritis. TCRB deep sequencing covered 65 to 80 patients with rheumatoid arthritis along with 20 to 25 healthy controls. Median age was essentially the same in the patient group and the control group. General study outcomes and caveats: In about an eighth of the roughly 60 patients, more than 20% of CD8+ cells belonged to the largest CD8+ clone, while several identical CD8+ TCRB sequences were shared between blood and synovial fluid. In patients, CD8+ clonality rose with age (Spearman r of about 0.53), which was not the case in healthy controls. The expanded CD8+ clones had unknown antigen targets, and not appearing in virus-specific databases did not rule out that they were virus-specific. CD8+ T-cell clonality did not differ significantly between rheumatoid arthritis patients and age-matched healthy controls. The finding that TRBV07 was slightly underrepresented in patients was left unadjusted for multiple comparisons.

Sequencing of TCRB CDR3 was done on genomic DNA with the immunoSEQ assay. Per the source publication's procedure: Published virus-specific TCRB sequences were compared with patient CD8+ clones larger than 1%, and only a few matches were found. Only productive TCRB rearrangements were included in the analyses. Clonality was calculated as a Shannon entropy-based productive clonality index, and a clone was defined by a unique TCRB CDR3 sequence. The template counts of each clone relative to the total templates per sample were used to calculate repertoire overlap between two samples. V-gene usage from TCRB sequencing and V-gene usage measured by flow cytometry were correlated (Spearman r of over 0.6). What TCRdb holds here is the immuneACCESS table cut down to in-frame rearrangements. Part of the clones is not present; checked against another copy, under half of the missing clones reflect an unresolved V gene, and the others are unexplained. V, J and clone size reflect that table, while D and trimming were determined from the DNA. The sample table contains 15,000 to 20,000 clones; only one count was recorded for around four fifths of them. About 21% of the sample is taken by the ten largest.

The sequencing sample was made of CD8+ T cells sorted from blood. The receptor was isolated from an adult with rheumatoid arthritis. The chain was built from TRBV27 and TRBJ1-5; 5 matching bases give a weak D call of TRBD1. The nucleotide sequence reads TGTGCCAGCAGTTCCCCGGGGCGGCCCCAGCATTTT. It is translated as CASSSPGRPQHF.